The text below deals with one T cell receptor (beta chain). TCRdb's table, derived via immunoSEQ multiplex PCR, lists solely in-frame clones and lacks some. The sample comprises 100,000 or so clones, approximately 93% of which are singletons, and about 0.98% rests with the top ten. This entry comes from a study of T cell changes during pregnancy in multiple sclerosis. CDR3 length: 14 residues. The V gene's germline CDR1 is GTSNPN and CDR2 SVGIG (reference sequence). Trimming pared 3 bases from V and 4 bases from J, leaving 13 bases between. Sequences were derived from peripheral blood, sampled after pregnancy. V usage is TRBV30 and J usage is TRBJ1-5; D not certain. This TCR was recovered from a female donor with multiple sclerosis, enrolled in a pregnancy study. This CDR3 reads CAWSKDRGNQPQHF. CDR3 nucleotides: TGTGCCTGGAGCAAGGATCGAGGGAATCAGCCCCAGCATTTT.